This is a list of T cell receptor beta chains from one sample in a study of cytomegalovirus exposure and HLA in healthy donors. Using immunoSEQ multiplex PCR, the repertoire was profiled, and TCRdb retains in-frame clones only, with some absent. The sample includes some 120,000 clones, 81% of them seen just once. Sequenced: PBMCs. The receptors were sampled from a woman aged 40 to 50 in good health and CMV-seronegative. CDR3s include the opening cysteine and the closing phenylalanine or tryptophan. The order of the fields is D gene, V gene, CDR3 length, clone size, J gene, CDR3 protein, CDR3 DNA. D genes are given only for firm matches. Part of the rows lack a size; the others show once, few, many or a class for expanded clones.

.	TRBV20-1	11	once	TRBJ1-2	CSAPRSAFDTF	TGCAGTGCTCCCAGGTCGGCATTCGACACCTTC
TRBD1	TRBV6-5	14	once	TRBJ1-3	CASRRDRVGNTIYF	TGTGCCAGCAGGAGGGACAGGGTTGGAAACACCATATATTTT
.	TRBV13	14	once	TRBJ1-1	CASSLIGSNTEAFF	TGTGCCAGCAGCTTAATTGGGAGTAACACTGAAGCTTTCTTT
.	TRBV28	14	.	TRBJ1-4	CASLPGGSAEKLFF	TGTGCCAGCTTACCTGGCGGCTCAGCCGAAAAACTGTTTTTT
.	TRBV11-2	13	.	TRBJ2-2	CASSLGVSGELFF	TGTGCCAGCAGCTTAGGAGTTTCCGGGGAGCTGTTTTTT
TRBD2	TRBV10-1	16	.	TRBJ2-3	CASSATTSGTGDTQYF	TGCGCCAGCAGTGCTACGACTAGCGGGACCGGAGATACGCAGTATTTT
TRBD2	TRBV9	18	.	TRBJ2-3	CASSVGEREGKGTDTQYF	TGTGCCAGCAGCGTAGGGGAGCGGGAGGGAAAAGGCACAGATACGCAGTATTTT
TRBD2	TRBV10-2	11	.	TRBJ2-1	CATTLAGEQFF	TGCGCCACCACACTAGCGGGAGAGCAGTTCTTC
.	TRBV28	15	.	TRBJ2-7	CASSPPSGASYEQYF	TGTGCCAGCAGTCCCCCGTCGGGTGCCTCCTACGAGCAGTACTTC
.	TRBV7-9	12	.	TRBJ1-2	CASSLDRDGYTF	TGTGCCAGCAGCTTAGATCGGGATGGCTACACCTTC
.	TRBV20-1	11	.	TRBJ2-1	CSASSGNEQFF	TGCAGTGCTAGTAGCGGCAATGAGCAGTTCTTC
.	TRBV5-1	14	.	TRBJ1-2	CASSPTSGNYGYTF	TGCGCCAGCAGTCCGACTAGTGGGAACTATGGCTACACCTTC
.	TRBV18	14	.	TRBJ2-6	CASSLASGANVLTF	TGTGCCAGCTCATTAGCTTCTGGGGCCAACGTCCTGACTTTC
TRBD1	TRBV6-1	15	.	TRBJ1-1	CASSEPGQGRNEAFF	TGTGCCAGCAGTGAACCGGGACAGGGGAGGAATGAAGCTTTCTTT
TRBD1	TRBV6-1	13	.	TRBJ1-1	CASRGTGTPEAFF	TGTGCCAGCAGGGGGACAGGGACCCCTGAAGCTTTCTTT
TRBD1	TRBV11-2	15	once	TRBJ1-5	CASSHGQGRNQPQHF	TGTGCCAGCAGCCACGGACAGGGGAGGAATCAGCCCCAGCATTTT
TRBD2	TRBV4-3	16	.	TRBJ2-7	CASSQDNGGTSYEQYF	TGCGCCAGCAGCCAAGATAACGGGGGGACCTCCTACGAGCAGTACTTC
TRBD2	TRBV11-2	15	once	TRBJ2-7	CASSLGRTSGSEQYF	TGTGCCAGCAGCTTAGGCAGGACTAGCGGGAGCGAGCAGTACTTC
TRBD2	TRBV6-4	17	few	TRBJ2-7	CASSDDHGTSGSYEQYF	TGTGCCAGCAGTGACGATCACGGGACTAGCGGGTCCTACGAGCAGTACTTC
TRBD1	TRBV30	13	once	TRBJ1-1	CAWVGQYYTEAFF	TGTGCCTGGGTGGGACAGTATTACACTGAAGCTTTCTTT
.	TRBV7-8	17	.	TRBJ2-3	CASSLKRGAGGTDTQYF	TGTGCCAGCAGCTTAAAACGGGGGGCCGGTGGCACAGATACGCAGTATTTT
TRBD2	TRBV19	13	.	TRBJ2-7	CASAGTGGLEQYF	TGTGCCAGCGCCGGGACGGGGGGTCTCGAGCAGTACTTC
TRBD2	TRBV11-2	17	.	TRBJ2-5	CASSLETGLAGQETQYF	TGTGCCAGCAGCTTAGAGACGGGACTAGCGGGACAAGAGACCCAGTACTTC
TRBD2	TRBV7-3	15	.	TRBJ2-5	CASSLTSGGQETQYF	TGTGCCAGCAGCTTAACTAGCGGGGGTCAAGAGACCCAGTACTTC
.	TRBV27	15	.	TRBJ1-3	CASSPSQWVRRPIYF	TGTGCCAGCAGTCCCTCCCAGTGGGTCCGGCGGCCCATATATTTT
.	TRBV19	15	.	TRBJ1-3	CASGTRFFSGNTIYF	TGTGCCAGTGGAACCAGGTTTTTTTCTGGAAACACCATATATTTT
.	TRBV28	10	.	TRBJ1-3	CAILGNTIYF	TGTGCCATCCTGGGAAACACCATATATTTT
TRBD1	TRBV11-2	13	.	TRBJ1-4	CASSRGQAEKLFF	TGTGCCAGCAGCCGTGGACAGGCTGAAAAACTGTTTTTT